Following are 14 T cell receptor beta chains from one sample sequenced in a study of cytomegalovirus exposure and HLA in healthy donors. Primers: 60 Vbeta forward and 13 Jbeta reverse. The method was immunoSEQ multiplex PCR; TCRdb's version includes in-frame clones alone and lacks a portion of them. Of 250,000 to 300,000 clones in the sample, approximately 84% were seen once. Sequencing was done on a sample of PBMCs. The receptors here all came from a woman aged 35 to 49 in good health and CMV-seropositive.

The rearrangement joins TRBV7-9 to TRBJ1-4, with 10 bases aligning to TRBD1. V was clipped by 1 base and J by 4 bases; unmatched bases: 0. This CDR3 is 15 amino acids long. The V gene's germline CDR1 is SEHNR and CDR2 FQNEAQ (reference sequence). The CDR3 here is CASSLGDRGNEKLFF. In nucleotides, the CDR3 is TGTGCCAGCAGCTTAGGGGACAGGGGTAATGAAAAACTGTTTTTT.

This chain connects TRBV19 to TRBJ1-4; the D gene is possibly TRBD1 (6 bases). CDR3 size: 16 residues. CDR1 is LNHDA, CDR2 SQIVND, per germline (reference sequence). V lost 1 base to trimming and J lost 5 bases, with 14 bases between them. The CDR3 spells CASSIVAQGRNEKLFF. In DNA form, the CDR3 reads TGTGCCAGTAGTATAGTTGCACAGGGTAGGAATGAAAAACTGTTTTTT.

The chain carries TRBV18 and TRBJ2-2; D is perhaps TRBD1 (6 bases). The V gene lost 3 bases and the J gene lost 1 base, with 6 bases spanning the gap. This CDR3 contains 14 residues. Germline loops: CDR1 KGHSH, CDR2 LQKENI. The CDR3 protein is CASSPTGNTGELFF. CDR3 nucleotides: TGTGCCAGCTCACCGACAGGGAACACCGGGGAGCTGTTTTTT.

The chain has TRBV29-1 and TRBJ2-1; a weak D match, TRBD1 (5 bases). CDR1 and CDR2 (germline): SQVTM, ANQGSEA. The V and J ends lost 1 base and 9 bases respectively, with 16 bases between them. The CDR3 is 14 residues long. CDR3 in DNA: TGCAGCGTTGAAGTAAGACAGCACGATGGTGAGCAGTTCTTC. Protein sequence: CSVEVRQHDGEQFF.

The chain combines TRBV6-1 with TRBJ2-1; D unclear. CDR1 and CDR2 from the germline V gene are MNHNS and SASEGT. CDR3 length: 12 residues. V lost 4 bases, J lost 4 bases, and 5 bases lay in between. The CDR3 nucleotides are TGTGCCAGCAGTGCGGTATACAATGAGCAGTTCTTC. The encoded protein is CASSAVYNEQFF.

The chain combines TRBV6-5 with TRBJ2-1; tentatively, D is TRBD2 (6 bases). The CDR3 loop spans 11 amino acids. The germline gives CDR1 MNHEY, CDR2 SVGAGI. V lost 6 bases and J 6 bases, leaving 6 bases between the germline ends. The DNA of the CDR3 is TGTGCCAGCAGGGGACTCAATGAGCAGTTCTTC. Its protein product is CASRGLNEQFF.

V is TRBV27 and J is TRBJ2-1; no definite D call. Germline V gene sequence: CDR1 MNHEY, CDR2 SMNVEV (reference sequence). V was cut by 2 bases and J by 0 bases, with 8 bases left in between. The CDR3 runs 15 residues. The CDR3 DNA is TGTGCCAGCAGTTTAGCAGATCACTCCTACAATGAGCAGTTCTTC. Translated, it gives CASSLADHSYNEQFF.

This sequence joins TRBV27 and TRBJ2-2; D gene unclear. Per germline, CDR1 MNHEY and CDR2 SMNVEV (reference sequence). The CDR3 contains 14 residues. The V and J ends lost 3 bases and 1 base respectively, with 6 bases between them. In DNA form, the CDR3 reads TGTGCCAGCAGTTTCCCCTGGAACACCGGGGAGCTGTTTTTT. Its protein product is CASSFPWNTGELFF.

CDR3 sequence reads: CASQLSGLPGELFF. DNA for the CDR3: TGTGCCAGCCAACTAAGCGGGCTCCCCGGGGAGCTGTTTTTT. The chain has TRBV27 and TRBJ2-2; a possible D gene is TRBD2 (6 bases). Deletions cut 8 bases from V and 6 bases from J, with 16 bases between. This CDR3 region has 14 residues. Germline loops: CDR1 MNHEY, CDR2 SMNVEV (reference sequence).

This chain links TRBV7-2 with TRBJ1-4; the match to TRBD1 covers 11 bases. With V trimmed by 5 bases and J by 1 base, 6 bases remained unmatched. The CDR3 consists of 17 residues. Germline V gene lookup returns CDR1 SGHTA and CDR2 FQGNSA. The CDR3 DNA reads TGTGCCAGCAGCGACCCGGGACAGGGGGGAACTAATGAAAAACTGTTTTTT. Translated: CASSDPGQGGTNEKLFF.

The chain joins TRBV28 to TRBJ2-1; a possible D gene is TRBD1 (5 bases). The CDR3 extends over 16 amino acids. The ends were cut back, 7 bases at V and 0 bases at J, with 16 bases in the middle. Germline values: CDR1 MDHEN, CDR2 SYDVKM. CDR3 in amino acids: CASTQPGPGSYNEQFF. In DNA form, the CDR3 reads TGTGCCAGCACCCAACCAGGGCCCGGCTCCTACAATGAGCAGTTCTTC.

CDR3 amino acids: CASSITGTSFNEQFF. The CDR3, as DNA: TGTGCCAGTAGTATCACCGGGACTAGCTTCAATGAGCAGTTCTTC. The V gene is TRBV19, the J gene TRBJ2-1, with 9 bases lining up with TRBD2. The J segment lost 6 bases and the V segment lost 3 bases, leaving 6 bases of the junction unmatched. This CDR3 has 15 residues. Germline lookup yields CDR1 LNHDA and CDR2 SQIVND (reference sequence).

This clone appeared a few times. The CDR3 sequence is CASSIAGRNNEQFF. CDR3 bases: TGTGCCAGTAGTATCGCGGGACGCAACAATGAGCAGTTCTTC. V is TRBV19 and J is TRBJ2-1; D possibly corresponds to TRBD2 (6 bases). Germline values: CDR1 LNHDA, CDR2 SQIVND (reference sequence). The ends were cut back, 3 bases at V and 5 bases at J, with 11 bases in the middle. This CDR3 region has 14 residues.

This clone was detected only once. The chain is built from TRBV13 and TRBJ2-7; 7 bases match TRBD2. The V segment lost 0 bases and the J segment 2 bases; nucleotides outside the gene matches: 4. Germline loops: CDR1 PRHDT, CDR2 FYEKMQ (reference sequence). The CDR3 is made up of 15 amino acids. For the CDR3, the DNA is TGTGCCAGCAGCTTAGGGCTAGCGGAGACCTACGAGCAGTACTTC. Protein: CASSLGLAETYEQYF. Full variable domain (rest looked up from reference TRBV13 and TRBJ2-7): AAGVIQSPRHLIKEKRETATLKCYPIPRHDTVYWYQQGPGQDPQFLISFYEKMQSDKGSIPDRFSAQQFSDYHSELNMSSLELGDSALYFCASSLGLAETYEQYFGPGTRLTVT.